This T cell receptor beta chain was observed in a study of long-term antiretroviral therapy in people with HIV. Study results and caveats: Controls exceeded HIV repertoires in CDR3 length range.

Sampling of each donor yielded at least one pre-ART PBMC sample and at least two post-ART PBMC samples. The V end lost 5 bases, the J end lost 8 bases, and 15 bases lay between the germline ends. This CDR3 is 13 amino acids long. The germline gives CDR1 SGHTA, CDR2 FQGTGA. Running of the v3.0 immunoSEQ assay took place at survey level. Assay: immunoSEQ multiplex PCR; the TCRdb copy retains only in-frame clones and omits some. The sample lists approximately 31,000 clones; 65% to 85% were seen once. With regard to this clone: Antigen specificity is unknown.

The source is a woman between 50 and 59 years old with HIV. The sequencing used unsorted PBMCs, collected 3.1 years after starting antiretroviral therapy. The rearrangement joins TRBV7-3 to TRBJ1-1; D might be TRBD1 (6 bases). As DNA, the CDR3 is TGTGCCAGCAGCACCAGCCCAGGGACAGAAGCTTTCTTT. This codes for CASSTSPGTEAFF.